Following are 29 T cell receptor beta chains from one sample sequenced in a study of OX40 agonist ivuxolimab in advanced cancers. Profiling relied on immunoSEQ multiplex PCR, and the TCRdb table lists in-frame clones only, not all of them. The sample includes about 79,000 clones, approximately 94% seen only once; the top ten take around a tenth. This specimen was CD4+ or CD8+ T cells sorted from blood, taken in a trial of the OX40 agonist ivuxolimab. Source of these receptors: an adult with an advanced solid tumor such as melanoma, head and neck, liver or kidney cancer.

This rearrangement joins TRBV28 to TRBJ1-2, with D hard to call. V lost 8 bases and J 2 bases, leaving 12 bases between the germline ends. The CDR3 is 13 amino acids. CDR1 is MDHEN and CDR2 is SYDVKM in the germline V gene. Here the CDR3 DNA reads TGTGCCAGCGGTGCGCACTTCAACTATGGCTACACCTTC. Encoded protein: CASGAHFNYGYTF.

V usage is TRBV6-1 and J usage is TRBJ2-7; 10 bases map to TRBD2. The CDR3 sequence is 16 residues long. Unmatched junction bases numbered 4, after V lost 2 bases and J lost 0 bases. Per the germline V gene, CDR1 is MNHNS and CDR2 is SASEGT. This CDR3 is CASSESSGGYSYEQYF. CDR3 in DNA: TGTGCCAGCAGTGAATCTAGCGGGGGTTACTCCTACGAGCAGTACTTC.

This chain links TRBV4-1 with TRBJ1-2; D gene unclear. The V end lost 0 bases, the J end lost 11 bases, and 28 bases lay between the germline ends. The germline gives CDR1 MGHRA, CDR2 YSYEKL. This CDR3 spans 18 amino acids. The CDR3 bases are TGCGCCAGCAGCCAAGAACGGCACAGCTACCCGCTCGAAGCTATGTACACCTTC. Its translation is CASSQERHSYPLEAMYTF.

This chain uses TRBV5-8 with TRBJ1-4; maybe TRBD1 (6 bases). CDR3 size: 16 residues. V dropped 0 bases and J dropped 0 bases, with 9 bases sitting between them. The V gene's germline CDR1 is SGHTS and CDR2 YDEGEE. CDR3 sequence: CASSLGQESTNEKLFF. The DNA for the CDR3 is TGTGCCAGCAGCTTGGGACAGGAATCAACTAATGAAAAACTGTTTTTT.

This sequence joins TRBV10-3 and TRBJ2-2; no clear D gene. CDR1 ENHRY and CDR2 SYGVKD come from the germline V gene. There are 15 residues in the CDR3. V lost 2 bases and J lost 1, with 8 bases in between. This CDR3 is CAISEVKGNTGELFF. The CDR3 DNA reads as TGTGCCATCAGTGAGGTCAAGGGGAACACCGGGGAGCTGTTTTTT.

The chain couples TRBV5-1 to TRBJ2-5; D unclear. The CDR3 spans 15 residues. From germline, CDR1 is SGHRS and CDR2 YFSETQ. V lost 4 bases and J 5 bases, leaving 18 bases between the germline ends. CDR3 DNA sequence: TGCGCCAGCAGCCTGTCGGTTGGCTCATTGGAGACCCAGTACTTC. It specifies CASSLSVGSLETQYF.

The J gene is TRBJ1-1, the V gene TRBV6-6; TRBD1 matches at 8 bases. The CDR3 consists of 15 residues. Germline assignment: CDR1 MNHNY and CDR2 SVGAGI (reference sequence). The J segment lost 3 bases and the V segment lost 5 bases, leaving 8 bases of the junction unmatched. The CDR3 DNA reads TGTGCCAGCAGTGCGACAGGGGTGGGTGACACTGAAGCTTTCTTT. This gives the protein CASSATGVGDTEAFF.

The rearrangement uses TRBV5-6 and TRBJ2-3, with D possibly being TRBD2 (6 bases). Deletions cut 4 bases from V and 2 bases from J, with 14 bases between. The CDR3 is 15 residues long. The germline V gene encodes CDR1 SGHDT and CDR2 YYEEEE. As DNA, the CDR3 is TGTGCCAGCAGCGTTGGTGGGGGGACCACAGATACGCAGTATTTT. Its protein product is CASSVGGGTTDTQYF.

The chain carries TRBV6-5 and TRBJ2-7; D not resolved. V was clipped by 2 bases and J by 7 bases, with 12 bases between them. The CDR3 is 13 amino acids. CDR1 is MNHEY and CDR2 is SVGAGI in the germline V gene. CDR3 bases: TGTGCCAGCAGTTACGCGGCAGGCCCTGAGCAGTACTTC. Protein product: CASSYAAGPEQYF.

This clone was recorded only once. CDR3 amino acids: CASSWDRSTLYQETQYF. The CDR3 region has the DNA TGTGCCAGCAGCTGGGACAGGTCGACCTTGTACCAAGAGACCCAGTACTTC. The chain links TRBV7-8 to TRBJ2-5, with TRBD1 matching 8 bases. From germline, CDR1 is SGHVS and CDR2 FQNEAQ. This CDR3 has 17 amino acids. Germline trimming cut 4 bases from V and 0 bases from J; bases unmatched to any gene: 10. Full variable domain (outside the CDR3, taken from reference TRBV7-8 and TRBJ2-5): GAGVSQSPRYKVAKRGQDVALRCDPISGHVSLFWYQQALGQGPEFLTYFQNEAQLDKSGLPSDRFFAERPEGSVSTLKIQRTQQEDSAVYLCASSWDRSTLYQETQYFGPGTRLLVL.

This chain uses TRBV9 with TRBJ2-5; 11 bases align to TRBD2. In germline, CDR1 is SGDLS, CDR2 YYNGEE. V was clipped by 3 bases and J by 2 bases; unmatched bases: 3. The length of the CDR3 is 15 residues. CDR3 in amino acids: CASSGSGGDQETQYF. The CDR3 DNA is TGTGCCAGCAGCGGTAGCGGGGGGGATCAAGAGACCCAGTACTTC.

This chain links TRBV27 with TRBJ2-1; no definite D call. The germline gives CDR1 MNHEY, CDR2 SMNVEV (reference sequence). V lost 5 bases to trimming and J lost 2 bases, with 7 bases between them. This CDR3 is 13 amino acids long. The CDR3: CASSARTYNEQFF. In DNA, the CDR3 is TGTGCCAGCAGTGCGAGGACCTACAATGAGCAGTTCTTC.

V usage is TRBV5-1 and J usage is TRBJ2-7, with D possibly being TRBD1 (5 bases). The CDR3 runs to 16 residues. Germline CDR1 SGHRS, CDR2 YFSETQ. V shed 2 bases and J shed 3 bases, with 18 bases lying between them. The CDR3 sequence is CASSFSDRSNLYEQYF. The DNA of the CDR3 is TGCGCCAGCAGCTTCTCAGACAGATCAAATCTCTACGAGCAGTACTTC.

This clone has a single count. J is TRBJ2-7 and V is TRBV4-3, with D perhaps TRBD1 or TRBD2 (6 bases each). Germline lookup yields CDR1 LGHNA and CDR2 YSLEER. The V gene lost 0 bases and the J gene lost 0 bases, with 21 bases spanning the gap. The CDR3 runs 19 residues. The CDR3 sequence is CASSQDSVRGGPSSYEQYF. CDR3 DNA: TGCGCCAGCAGCCAAGATTCGGTCAGGGGAGGCCCAAGCTCCTACGAGCAGTACTTC.

In regard to this clone: This specimen includes other DNA sequences encoding the same CDR3. Here the CDR3 reads CASSVSGELFF. CDR3 coding DNA: TGTGCCAGCAGCGTGTCCGGGGAGCTGTTTTTT. The chain carries TRBV9 and TRBJ2-2; no firm D call. The V gene lost 2 bases and the J gene lost 6 bases, with 2 bases spanning the gap. The CDR3 length is 11 residues. Germline V gene data show CDR1 as SGDLS and CDR2 as YYNGEE.

The rearrangement joins TRBV4-2 to TRBJ2-1; D not resolved. CDR1 is LGHNA and CDR2 is YNFKEQ in the germline V gene. V shed 2 bases and J shed 6 bases, with 8 bases lying between them. The CDR3 totals 13 residues. The CDR3 DNA sequence: TGTGCCAGCAGCCAACCATGGACCAATGAGCAGTTCTTC. Residues: CASSQPWTNEQFF.

The chain has TRBV7-9 and TRBJ2-5; 11 positions agree with TRBD2. Germline assignment: CDR1 SEHNR and CDR2 FQNEAQ (reference sequence). V gave up 5 bases and J gave up 1 base; unmatched junction bases: 6. The CDR3 totals 16 residues. In nucleotides, the CDR3 is TGTGCCAGCAGCCCGAAGACTAGCGGGGCCCAAGAGACCCAGTACTTC. Residues: CASSPKTSGAQETQYF.

This clone was seen a single time. This chain connects TRBV28 to TRBJ2-7, with D perhaps matching TRBD1 or TRBD2 (5 bases each). The CDR3 loop spans 15 amino acids. Deletions cut 2 bases from V and 0 bases from J, with 11 bases between. In germline, CDR1 is MDHEN, CDR2 SYDVKM. CDR3 nucleotides: TGTGCCAGCAGTTTAGGGACGGGCCTCTCCTACGAGCAGTACTTC. It encodes CASSLGTGLSYEQYF.

This chain connects TRBV28 to TRBJ2-7; 11 bases map to TRBD2. Trimming at V came to 6 bases and at J to 0 bases, leaving 7 bases not matched to a gene. CDR1 is MDHEN and CDR2 is SYDVKM in the germline V gene. This CDR3 spans 16 amino acids. The CDR3 loop is CASSTLLAGVSYEQYF. In DNA, the CDR3 is TGTGCCAGCAGCACCCTACTAGCGGGAGTCTCCTACGAGCAGTACTTC. Combining the CDR3 with reference TRBV28 and TRBJ2-7 gives the whole variable domain DVKVTQSSRYLVKRTGEKVFLECVQDMDHENMFWYRQDPGLGLRLIYFSYDVKMKEKGDIPEGYSVSREKKERFSLILESASTNQTSMYLCASSTLLAGVSYEQYFGPGTRLTVT.

The chain is built from TRBV27 and TRBJ2-2; D unresolved. The germline V and J ends were trimmed by 6 bases and 7 bases, with 12 bases remaining between them. The CDR3 consists of 13 residues. Germline V gene sequence: CDR1 MNHEY, CDR2 SMNVEV (reference sequence). Here the CDR3 reads CASSYWVGGELFF. CDR3 DNA: TGTGCCAGCAGCTATTGGGTCGGCGGGGAGCTGTTTTTT.

The rearrangement joins TRBV27 to TRBJ1-6; the D is unclear. V shed 6 bases and J shed 3 bases, with 15 bases lying between them. The CDR3 covers 16 residues. The germline CDR1 and CDR2 sequences are MNHEY and SMNVEV (reference sequence). CDR3 sequence: CASSGDRSLYNSPLHF. As DNA, the CDR3 is TGTGCCAGCAGCGGTGATAGGAGCCTCTATAATTCACCCCTCCACTTT.

V is TRBV10-2 and J is TRBJ2-7; 7 positions match TRBD1. The CDR3 is 14 amino acids. Germline lookup yields CDR1 WSHSY and CDR2 SAAADI. Germline trimming cut 6 bases from V and 1 base from J; bases unmatched to any gene: 6. CDR3 residues: CASRPGQISYEQYF. The CDR3 region has the DNA TGCGCCAGCAGACCGGGACAGATTTCCTACGAGCAGTACTTC.

This clone was detected only once. The rearrangement links TRBV19 to TRBJ2-1; 7 bases line up with TRBD1. The CDR3 length is 14 residues. Germline CDR1 and CDR2: LNHDA and SQIVND (reference sequence). V lost 8 bases and J lost 0; bases outside the gene matches: 4. The CDR3 nucleotides read TGTGCCAGTCAGGACAGGAGCTCCTACAATGAGCAGTTCTTC. As protein: CASQDRSSYNEQFF.

The chain couples TRBV5-8 to TRBJ1-1; 9 bases match TRBD1. The CDR3 has 14 amino acids. Germline V gene data show CDR1 as SGHTS and CDR2 as YDEGEE. V shed 4 bases, J shed 5 bases, and the junction held 6 bases outside the gene matches. In nucleotides, the CDR3 is TGTGCCAGCAGCCAGGGACAGGGTACAACTGAAGCTTTCTTT. It codes for CASSQGQGTTEAFF.

The chain links TRBV10-3 to TRBJ1-5; 8 bases align to TRBD1. This CDR3 region has 16 residues. With 3 bases clipped from V and 9 bases from J, the junction kept 13 bases outside the gene matches. CDR1 is ENHRY and CDR2 is SYGVKD in the germline V gene. CDR3 DNA sequence: TGTGCCATCAGTGACCCGACAGGGGCTCTCAATTCGCCCCAGCATTTT. Translated, it gives CAISDPTGALNSPQHF.

The chain combines TRBV7-2 with TRBJ2-7, with no clear D. Germline V gene lookup returns CDR1 SGHTA and CDR2 FQGNSA. The V gene lost 4 bases and the J gene lost 1 base, with 11 bases spanning the gap. This CDR3 spans 14 amino acids. This CDR3 reads CASSSYGPSYEQYF. Here the CDR3 DNA reads TGTGCCAGCAGCTCCTATGGACCTTCCTACGAGCAGTACTTC.

This clone was observed a single time. V and J are TRBV7-9 and TRBJ2-7; D gene uncertain. V was shortened by 2 bases and J by 2 bases, with 4 bases between the two germline ends. CDR1 is SEHNR and CDR2 is FQNEAQ in the germline V gene (reference sequence). The CDR3 has 12 residues. CDR3 in DNA: TGTGCCAGCAGCTTATCCACCTACGAGCAGTACTTC. Protein product: CASSLSTYEQYF.

The chain has TRBV28 and TRBJ2-1, with 7 bases that match TRBD1. Per the germline V gene, CDR1 is MDHEN and CDR2 is SYDVKM. The CDR3 loop spans 14 amino acids. The J segment lost 6 bases and the V segment lost 6 bases, leaving 8 bases of the junction unmatched. CDR3 region: CASSQTGQPNEQFF. CDR3 DNA: TGTGCCAGCAGCCAAACGGGACAGCCCAATGAGCAGTTCTTC.

The rearrangement joins TRBV19 to TRBJ1-1; a possible D gene is TRBD1 (5 bases). The V gene's germline CDR1 is LNHDA and CDR2 SQIVND (reference sequence). V shed 3 bases and J shed 1 base, with 6 bases lying between them. This CDR3 comprises 13 residues. The CDR3 spells CASSMGENTEAFF. The CDR3 DNA follows: TGTGCCAGTAGTATGGGGGAGAACACTGAAGCTTTCTTT. Full variable domain (rest looked up from reference TRBV19 and TRBJ1-1): DGGITQSPKYLFRKEGQNVTLSCEQNLNHDAMYWYRQDPGQGLRLIYYSQIVNDFQKGDIAEGYSVSREKKESFPLTVTSAQKNPTAFYLCASSMGENTEAFFGQGTRLTVV.